Sequencing of this TCR beta chain was carried out in a study of T cell repertoires in cytomegalovirus infection. Background on the study: CMV infection together with matching HLA type was indicated by public TCR beta signatures.

TCRdb analysed the reads with MiXCR anew, one entry per CDR3 protein. The table lists 130,000 or so distinct CDR3 sequences, roughly 6% of them singletons. General study results and limits: The study identified carriers of CMV plus the relevant HLA from cumulative public TCR beta family frequency.

V was cut by 6 bases and J by 5 bases, with 19 bases left in between. The CDR3 has 16 residues. The germline V gene encodes CDR1 SGHTA and CDR2 FQGTGA. This clonotype showed up just a few times. Its antigen is unknown. This sequence joins TRBV7-3 and TRBJ2-2; D is possibly TRBD2 (7 bases). What was sequenced was PBMCs. The TCR was taken from a human donor in good health (CMV status not recorded). Some clones in this sample may be carry-over from other donors' samples. CDR3 amino acids: CASRSPGGHRTGELFF. The CDR3 bases are TGTGCCAGCAGATCACCCGGGGGGCATCGGACCGGGGAGCTGTTTTTT.